Presented here are 27 T cell receptor beta chains from one specimen sequenced in a study of shared clonotypes between healthy human individuals. The method was immunoSEQ multiplex PCR; TCRdb's version includes in-frame clones alone and lacks a portion of them. The table has some 2 million clones, about 95% seen once. CD45RO-negative cells were positively selected for CCR7, leaving out terminally differentiated effector memory CD45RA+ cells. Source material: naive CD8+ T cells sorted from blood. The receptor source for this set is a man between 18 and 35 years old in good health.

This clone was found a few times. The chain is built from TRBV10-2 and TRBJ1-2; 8 positions match TRBD1. V lost 6 bases to trimming and J lost 1 base; unmatched junction nucleotides: 1. Germline assignment: CDR1 WSHSY and CDR2 SAAADI. The CDR3 totals 13 residues. The DNA for the CDR3 is TGCGCCAGCAGGGGACAGGTTAACTATGGCTACACCTTC. As protein: CASRGQVNYGYTF.

In this sample, this clone turned up once. This same CDR3 is encoded by further DNA sequences in the sample. The rearrangement uses TRBV27 and TRBJ2-7; 7 bases agree with TRBD2. V lost 2 bases to trimming and J lost 2 bases; unmatched junction nucleotides: 3. This CDR3 has 14 residues. Germline V gene lookup returns CDR1 MNHEY and CDR2 SMNVEV (reference sequence). CDR3 nucleotide sequence: TGTGCCAGCAGTTTAGCGGGAGCAACCTACGAGCAGTACTTC. Amino acids: CASSLAGATYEQYF.

The chain combines TRBV29-1 with TRBJ2-5; D is possibly TRBD1 (6 bases). Trimming stripped 2 bases from V and 5 bases from J, with 9 bases between. The CDR3 sequence is 12 residues long. Germline V gene sequence: CDR1 SQVTM, CDR2 ANQGSEA. CDR3 in amino acids: CSVETGIETQYF. The CDR3 nucleotides read TGCAGCGTTGAAACAGGGATCGAGACCCAGTACTTC.

The chain uses TRBV7-8 and TRBJ2-5, with a tentative D call TRBD1 (6 bases). Between the trimmed V and J ends, which lost 8 bases and 4 bases, there was a span of 20 bases. The CDR3 extends over 15 amino acids. Germline lookup yields CDR1 SGHVS and CDR2 FQNEAQ. The CDR3 sequence: CASDDPGATGETQYF. DNA for the CDR3: TGTGCCAGCGACGACCCAGGGGCTACCGGAGAGACCCAGTACTTC.

The gene calls are TRBV7-9 and TRBJ2-2; a possible D gene is TRBD2 (6 bases). The ends were cut back, 8 bases at V and 3 bases at J, with 13 bases in the middle. This CDR3 region has 14 residues. In germline, CDR1 is SEHNR, CDR2 FQNEAQ (reference sequence). The CDR3 reads CASVIPGDTGELFF. The CDR3 DNA is TGTGCCAGCGTCATCCCGGGGGACACCGGGGAGCTGTTTTTT.

The gene calls are TRBV7-6 and TRBJ2-7; 7 positions agree with TRBD1. The CDR3 extends over 16 amino acids. Germline values: CDR1 SGHVS, CDR2 FNYEAQ. Trimming removed 1 base from V and 3 bases from J; junction bases left unmatched: 9. CDR3 nucleotides: TGTGCCAGCAGCTTAGAGAGTGAGGGACAGCACTACGAGCAGTACTTC. Its protein product is CASSLESEGQHYEQYF.

Only a few counts were recorded for this clone. The chain combines TRBV30 with TRBJ2-3; 10 nucleotides match TRBD2. The CDR3 runs 15 residues. In germline, CDR1 is GTSNPN, CDR2 SVGIG (reference sequence). Losses at the gene ends were 2 bases for V and 3 bases for J; bases not matched to a gene: 5. The CDR3 DNA reads TGTGCCTGGAGTCTAAGCGGGGGGGGTACAGATACGCAGTATTTT. Translated, it gives CAWSLSGGGTDTQYF.

To note about this clone: This specimen includes other DNA sequences encoding the same CDR3. The V and J genes are TRBV30 and TRBJ1-4, with D unclear. Trimming left V 2 bases short and J 6 bases short, with 7 bases between. CDR1 is GTSNPN and CDR2 is SVGIG in the germline V gene (reference sequence). This CDR3 has 12 amino acids. This chain's CDR3 is CAWSIQDEKLFF. CDR3 DNA: TGTGCCTGGAGTATCCAAGATGAAAAACTGTTTTTT.

The chain is built from TRBV9 and TRBJ2-3; possible D gene TRBD2, 6 bases. V dropped 0 bases and J dropped 2 bases, with 13 bases sitting between them. The CDR3 spans 16 residues. Germline V gene lookup returns CDR1 SGDLS and CDR2 YYNGEE. The CDR3 DNA reads as TGTGCCAGCAGCGTAGTGGAGGGGTTTTCCACAGATACGCAGTATTTT. Protein sequence: CASSVVEGFSTDTQYF.

The sample holds one count of this clone. At the DNA level, this CDR3 is encoded by other sequences in the same sample as well. The V call is TRBV9, the J call TRBJ2-2, with unresolved D. V was pared by 1 base and J by 6 bases, with 7 bases between. The germline V gene has CDR1 SGDLS and CDR2 YYNGEE. The CDR3 extends over 13 amino acids. As DNA, the CDR3 is TGTGCCAGCAGCGTAAATGGGGCCGGGGAGCTGTTTTTT. It is translated as CASSVNGAGELFF.

The CDR3 region is CASSSRQDTEAFF. CDR3 DNA sequence: TGCGCCAGCAGCTCCCGACAGGACACTGAAGCTTTCTTT. V usage is TRBV5-1 and J usage is TRBJ1-1; tentative D call: TRBD1 (6 bases). The V gene's germline CDR1 is SGHRS and CDR2 YFSETQ. V gave up 3 bases and J gave up 3 bases, with 9 bases separating them. This CDR3 contains 13 residues.

The chain is built from TRBV28 and TRBJ2-1; no definite D call. Trimming shortened V by 1 base and J by 6 bases, and 10 bases separated the two germline ends. Germline V lookup: CDR1 MDHEN, CDR2 SYDVKM. There are 14 residues in the CDR3. CDR3 sequence reads: CASSLSGSSNEQFF. The CDR3 DNA follows: TGTGCCAGCAGTTTATCGGGCAGCTCCAATGAGCAGTTCTTC.

The CDR3 coding sequence is TGTGCCAGCAGTCCCTGGACTAGCGGGAACGATGAGCAGTTCTTC. Translation gives CASSPWTSGNDEQFF. The chain is built from TRBV27 and TRBJ2-1, with 12 bases that match TRBD2. With V trimmed by 5 bases and J by 8 bases, 7 bases remained unmatched. Germline loops: CDR1 MNHEY, CDR2 SMNVEV (reference sequence). The CDR3 runs 15 residues.

Comments on this clone: Different DNA sequences within this sample yield the same CDR3. This chain connects TRBV9 to TRBJ2-7, with 8 bases identical to TRBD1. Trimming took 4 bases from V and 2 from J; bases not matched to a gene: 5. The length of the CDR3 is 14 residues. Germline V gene sequence: CDR1 SGDLS, CDR2 YYNGEE. The CDR3 region has the DNA TGTGCCAGCAGCCTTGGGACAGGAACCTACGAGCAGTACTTC. Protein: CASSLGTGTYEQYF.

V gene TRBV4-1 combines with J gene TRBJ2-7; 8 bases are shared with TRBD2. Trimming cost V 2 bases and J 0 bases; bases outside gene matches: 9. The CDR3 has 17 residues. Per the germline V gene, CDR1 is MGHRA and CDR2 is YSYEKL. CDR3 loop: CASSQNAAGVISYEQYF. CDR3 nucleotides: TGCGCCAGCAGCCAAAACGCAGCGGGGGTAATCTCCTACGAGCAGTACTTC.

This clone has only one observation. The V and J genes are TRBV6-5 and TRBJ1-5; D unresolved. V was trimmed by 0 bases and J by 7 bases, leaving 10 bases between them. This CDR3 is 14 amino acids long. The germline V gene encodes CDR1 MNHEY and CDR2 SVGAGI. CDR3 amino acids: CASSYSREGQPQHF. DNA of the CDR3: TGTGCCAGCAGTTACTCGCGGGAAGGCCAGCCCCAGCATTTT.

The rearrangement joins TRBV5-1 to TRBJ2-1; 12 nucleotides align to TRBD1. V lost 0 bases to trimming and J lost 7 bases; unmatched junction nucleotides: 5. This CDR3 is 16 amino acids long. The germline V gene has CDR1 SGHRS and CDR2 YFSETQ. CDR3 nucleotide sequence: TGCGCCAGCAGCTTGGCCGGGACAGGGGGCATTAATGAGCAGTTCTTC. This sequence encodes CASSLAGTGGINEQFF.

This clone was recorded only once. The rearrangement uses TRBV19 and TRBJ1-5; no clear D. Deletions cut 0 bases from V and 6 bases from J, with 12 bases between. Germline CDR1 is LNHDA and CDR2 is SQIVND (reference sequence). The CDR3 runs 15 residues. DNA for the CDR3: TGTGCCAGTAGTATAGATTTGGGTGTAACTCAGCCCCAGCATTTT. Protein: CASSIDLGVTQPQHF.

This rearrangement joins TRBV27 to TRBJ2-1, with unresolved D. Between the trimmed V and J ends, which lost 6 bases and 2 bases, there was a span of 14 bases. The CDR3 sequence is 15 residues long. The germline CDR1 and CDR2 sequences are MNHEY and SMNVEV (reference sequence). The CDR3 DNA reads TGTGCCAGCAGGACCTTCGACAATCCCTACAATGAGCAGTTCTTC. This codes for CASRTFDNPYNEQFF.

This chain links TRBV19 with TRBJ1-5; D is perhaps TRBD1 (5 bases). V was pared by 5 bases and J by 3 bases, with 14 bases between. The germline V gene has CDR1 LNHDA and CDR2 SQIVND (reference sequence). The CDR3 loop spans 15 amino acids. The CDR3 is CASSLTGADNQPQHF. The CDR3 DNA sequence: TGTGCCAGTAGTTTAACCGGGGCCGACAATCAGCCCCAGCATTTT. The full variable domain, completed using reference TRBV19 and TRBJ1-5, is DGGITQSPKYLFRKEGQNVTLSCEQNLNHDAMYWYRQDPGQGLRLIYYSQIVNDFQKGDIAEGYSVSREKKESFPLTVTSAQKNPTAFYLCASSLTGADNQPQHFGDGTRLSIL.

V is TRBV7-6 and J is TRBJ2-3; the match to TRBD2 covers 10 bases. V was pared by 5 bases and J by 3 bases, with 11 bases of the junction left unmatched. This CDR3 contains 17 residues. Germline V CDR1 and CDR2: SGHVS, FNYEAQ. For the CDR3, the DNA is TGTGCCAGCAGCGCCCTAGGTCCAGCGGGGGGGACAGATACGCAGTATTTT. Its translation: CASSALGPAGGTDTQYF.

The chain has TRBV18 and TRBJ2-7, with TRBD1 matching 11 bases. The germline V gene has CDR1 KGHSH and CDR2 LQKENI. J was trimmed by 4 bases and V by 3 bases; bases with no gene match: 11. The CDR3 sequence is 17 residues long. The CDR3 region has the DNA TGTGCCAGCTCACCGAGCCTTGGTGGACAGGGGGCTTACGAGCAGTACTTC. Translated: CASSPSLGGQGAYEQYF.

This chain joins TRBV29-1 and TRBJ1-1; no definite D call. V was shortened by 4 bases and J by 4 bases, with 10 bases between the two germline ends. There are 12 residues in the CDR3. CDR1 and CDR2 (germline): SQVTM, ANQGSEA. The CDR3, as DNA: TGCAGCGTTGGTCACGCCACCACTGAAGCTTTCTTT. Protein product: CSVGHATTEAFF.

CDR3 coding DNA: TGTGCCAGCAGTTTACCTCCACATAAGCGGGCCAAACAACACTACGAGCAGTACTTC. Protein product: CASSLPPHKRAKQHYEQYF. The chain combines TRBV27 with TRBJ2-7, with a tentative D call TRBD2 (6 bases). Germline V CDR1 and CDR2: MNHEY, SMNVEV (reference sequence). This CDR3 is 19 amino acids long. V was clipped by 2 bases and J by 3 bases, with 26 bases between them.

The chain has TRBV4-1 and TRBJ1-1; D unresolved. Germline V gives CDR1 MGHRA, CDR2 YSYEKL. The CDR3 consists of 14 residues. The V end lost 0 bases, the J end lost 5 bases, and 10 bases lay between the germline ends. CDR3 loop: CASSQDWEETEAFF. The CDR3 coding sequence is TGCGCCAGCAGCCAAGATTGGGAGGAAACTGAAGCTTTCTTT.

CDR3 protein: CASSPRGTGRDNEQFF. CDR3 DNA sequence: TGTGCCAGTAGTCCCCGAGGGACAGGACGGGACAATGAGCAGTTCTTC. The rearrangement links TRBV19 to TRBJ2-1; 8 bases map to TRBD1. With 5 bases clipped from V and 5 bases from J, the junction kept 11 bases outside the gene matches. Germline V gene lookup returns CDR1 LNHDA and CDR2 SQIVND (reference sequence). The CDR3 is 16 residues long.

The chain employs TRBV9 and TRBJ2-7; 7 bases fit TRBD2. The ends lost 4 bases at V and 7 bases at J; junction bases unmatched: 11. CDR1 and CDR2 (germline): SGDLS, YYNGEE. The CDR3 runs to 14 residues. CDR3 DNA: TGTGCCAGCAGCCCCGATTCTGGGAGGGTTGAGCAGTACTTC. Its protein product is CASSPDSGRVEQYF.